The entry that follows covers one TCR beta chain sequence. Its antigen is as yet unknown. V gave up 5 bases and J gave up 7 bases, with 8 bases separating them. Germline-derived CDR1 and CDR2 are SEHNR and FQNEAQ (reference sequence). The CDR3 loop spans 11 amino acids. This sample stems from a study of OX40 agonist ivuxolimab in advanced cancers. Overall study: Participants, around 80% male, averaged about 59 years of age, ranging from roughly 23 to 90.

Sequencing was performed with immunoSEQ multiplex PCR; in TCRdb, only in-frame clones are kept and a portion is missing. The sample records tens of thousands of clones, 75% to 90% being singletons. Overall study findings and caveats: People who partly responded at 0.1-3.0 mg/kg had some of the least clonal expansion seen. Dose levels from 0.1 to 3.0 mg/kg saw CD4+ and CD8+ blood T cells expand clonally by week 6. Expanded clones were, on average, more numerous in CD8+ T cells than in CD4+.

This TCR was recovered from an adult with an advanced solid tumor such as melanoma, head and neck, liver or kidney cancer. The chain uses TRBV7-9 and TRBJ2-5, with D perhaps matching TRBD1 or TRBD2 (5 bases each). The sample here was CD4+ or CD8+ T cells sorted from blood, taken in a trial of the OX40 agonist ivuxolimab. Here the CDR3 reads CASSGGGTQYF. CDR3 sequence (DNA): TGTGCCAGCAGCGGGGGTGGGACCCAGTACTTC.